Described below is a single TCR beta chain sequence and its context. Antigen specificity is unknown. TCRdb's table, derived via immunoSEQ multiplex PCR, lists solely in-frame clones and lacks some. The repertoire holds 90,000 to 95,000 clones, with roughly 87% as singletons. The data derive from a study of T cells in localized non-small cell lung cancer. The trim removed 5 bases at V and 2 bases at J, leaving 9 bases unmatched. This CDR3 contains 17 residues. Germline V gene data show CDR1 as SGHAT and CDR2 as FQNNGV. Study results and caveats: Tumor trailed uninvolved adjacent lung in T cell clonality, which peaked there. Median detection of top 100 tumor clones in adjacent lung was about 60 clones.

This specimen consisted of peripheral blood, obtained before any cancer treatment. The origin of this receptor is a man aged 40 to 69 with stage I squamous cell lung carcinoma. The chain couples TRBV11-2 to TRBJ2-6; TRBD1 aligns across 7 bases. CDR3 protein: CASSPGQAGAGANVLTF. The CDR3 nucleotides read TGTGCCAGCAGCCCTGGACAGGCCGGAGCTGGGGCCAACGTCCTGACTTTC.